The 9 T cell receptor beta chains presented below share a single source sample, sequenced in a study of T cell responses to AZD1222 COVID-19 vaccine. The data were produced by immunoSEQ multiplex PCR, yet TCRdb's version contains in-frame clones alone and is incomplete. Among roughly 270,000 clones listed, 94% were seen once. The specimen comprised peripheral blood, sampled 28 days after the second AZD1222 dose. The receptor set was obtained from an adult who received the AZD1222 COVID-19 vaccine.

The chain has TRBV3-1 (or the pseudogene TRBV3-2) and TRBJ2-7, with TRBD1 identical over 10 bases. Germline V gene lookup returns CDR1 LGHDT and CDR2 YNNKEL (reference sequence). V lost 4 bases to trimming and J lost 2 bases; unmatched junction nucleotides: 17. The CDR3 consists of 19 residues. The CDR3 loop is CASSPLSGQGNLITYEQYF. The CDR3 nucleotides are TGTGCCAGCAGCCCCCTCTCGGGACAGGGGAACCTAATCACCTACGAGCAGTACTTC.

The V gene is TRBV5-1, the J gene TRBJ2-5; D unclear. With 2 bases removed from V and 3 bases from J, the gap between germline ends came to 11 bases. In germline, CDR1 is SGHRS, CDR2 YFSETQ. The CDR3 extends over 14 amino acids. DNA of the CDR3: TGCGCCAGCAGCTTTAGGACGGAGAAAGAGACCCAGTACTTC. Residues: CASSFRTEKETQYF.

The chain is built from TRBV6-5 and TRBJ1-5; D gene unclear. The CDR3 has 14 amino acids. Germline V CDR1 and CDR2: MNHEY, SVGAGI. The V end was cut by 5 bases, the J end by 6 bases, with 14 bases between. The CDR3 reads CASSNRPSGQPQHF. Here the CDR3 DNA reads TGTGCCAGCAGTAACCGGCCCTCCGGTCAGCCCCAGCATTTT.

The chain carries TRBV18 and TRBJ1-4, with D possibly TRBD1 on 5 matching bases. Deletions cut 3 bases from V and 4 bases from J, with 12 bases between. The CDR3 totals 15 residues. Germline-derived CDR1 and CDR2 are KGHSH and LQKENI. CDR3 protein: CASSPEGPYNEKLFF. The CDR3 DNA follows: TGTGCCAGCTCACCGGAGGGGCCCTATAATGAAAAACTGTTTTTT.

The chain carries TRBV15 and TRBJ2-5, with D hard to call. Trimming stripped 5 bases from V and 6 bases from J, with 13 bases between. The CDR3 sequence is 13 residues long. Germline-derived CDR1 and CDR2 are LNHNV and YYDKDF (reference sequence). CDR3 sequence: CATSPSAKKTQYF. DNA for the CDR3: TGTGCCACCAGCCCCTCCGCTAAGAAGACCCAGTACTTC.

The J gene is TRBJ2-7, the V gene TRBV15; 9 bases fit TRBD1. The germline gives CDR1 LNHNV, CDR2 YYDKDF (reference sequence). The CDR3 has 16 amino acids. The V gene end was trimmed by 1 base and the J gene end by 3 bases; junction bases not matched to a gene: 7. The CDR3 loop is CATSRGAGQGVYEQYF. CDR3 in DNA: TGTGCCACCAGCAGAGGGGCGGGACAGGGCGTCTACGAGCAGTACTTC. The variable domain in full, with the rest retrieved from reference TRBV15 and TRBJ2-7, is DAMVIQNPRYQVTQFGKPVTLSCSQTLNHNVMYWYQQKSSQAPKLLFHYYDKDFNNEADTPDNFQSRRPNTSFCFLDIRSPGLGDTAMYLCATSRGAGQGVYEQYFGPGTRLTVT.

The chain links TRBV19 to TRBJ2-2; D might be TRBD1 (5 bases). Between the trimmed V and J ends, which lost 3 bases and 1 base, there was a span of 6 bases. Germline assignment: CDR1 LNHDA and CDR2 SQIVND (reference sequence). The CDR3 runs to 14 residues. The CDR3 loop is CASSIDRNTGELFF. The CDR3 DNA reads TGTGCCAGTAGTATTGACAGGAACACCGGGGAGCTGTTTTTT.

The rearrangement links TRBV2 to TRBJ1-1; unclear D gene. CDR3 length: 10 residues. The germline CDR1 and CDR2 sequences are SNHLY and FYNNEI. V was trimmed by 6 bases and J by 5 bases, leaving 4 bases between them. In nucleotides, the CDR3 is TGTGCCAGCAGCGGGACTGAAGCTTTCTTT. It encodes CASSGTEAFF. The complete variable domain, with remaining parts taken from reference TRBV2 and TRBJ1-1, reads EPEVTQTPSHQVTQMGQEVILRCVPISNHLYFYWYRQILGQKVEFLVSFYNNEISEKSEIFDDQFSVERPDGSNFTLKIRSTKLEDSAMYFCASSGTEAFFGQGTRLTVV.

The rearrangement links TRBV6-1 to TRBJ2-7, with D perhaps assigned TRBD1 or TRBD2 (6 bases each). The CDR3 is made up of 13 amino acids. Between the trimmed V and J ends, which lost 1 base and 3 bases, there was a span of 7 bases. Germline CDR1 reads MNHNS; CDR2 reads SASEGT. The CDR3 region is CASSEEGGYEQYF. CDR3 DNA: TGTGCCAGCAGTGAAGAGGGGGGCTACGAGCAGTACTTC.